This T cell receptor beta chain was found in a study of CD8 T cells in ankylosing spondylitis (dated by TCRdb to 2017 to 2019). General notes on the study: T cell receptor beta repertoires were profiled in healthy donors and ankylosing spondylitis patients so that disease-linked TCR variants could be found. In total, the full study cohort was made up of over a hundred healthy donors and 20 to 25 ankylosing spondylitis patients. Samples of peripheral blood were taken, and for ankylosing spondylitis patients, synovial fluid was collected as well. General study outcomes and caveats: The disease-linked clones showed a CD8+ phenotype and occurred at relatively low frequencies in peripheral blood. Blood from ankylosing spondylitis patients appeared to be characterized by a TCR beta motif composed of about eight highly homologous amino acid variants. Some motif variants were previously reported in synovial fluid and blood of reactive arthritis patients, suggesting common disease-initiation mechanisms. According to the report, matched synovial fluid samples from ankylosing spondylitis patients were significantly enriched for the disease-linked clones.

Measured from the cysteine to the phenylalanine, the CDR3 is 19 residues long. Only CDR3 DNA remains: 57 bases, in frame from the first base. Relative to germline, V is 8 bases shorter and J is 0 bases shorter, with 23 bases between their ends. For CDR1 and CDR2, the germline V gene lists MNHNS and SASEGT. About this clonotype itself: Which antigen it targets is not known. No per-base quality is available; no much larger clone lies one base away.

The sequencing machine was an Illumina HiSeq 2500. TCR beta libraries were prepared by quantitative 5'-RACE with molecular barcodes. Per the source publication's procedure: To identify disease-linked TCR variants, a new computational method was used, one built on a probabilistic model of VDJ rearrangement. TCRdb trimmed the raw reads at Q25, called clones with MiXCR and kept productive beta chains. Rows with a matching CDR3 protein are joined into one entry that keeps the most common DNA and genes. TCRdb, not the original authors, processed these V and J calls. The sample includes approximately 440,000 distinct CDR3 sequences, with about a sixth observed a single time. Jointly, the top ten make up approximately 1% of the sample.

This receptor was identified in a male donor with ankylosing spondylitis. Recombination joined TRBV6-1 with TRBJ2-6; tentative D gene TRBD2, with 7 bases matching. Sequencing was carried out using blood, either unsorted or a sorted T cell fraction (not recorded which). Here the CDR3 is given as CASVRGGAEHPSGANVLTF. Here is the DNA: TGTGCCAGCGTGAGGGGGGGCGCAGAGCACCCCTCTGGGGCCAACGTCCTGACTTTC.